The 15 T cell receptor beta chains listed next were all sequenced from one sample in a study of regulatory T cells in long-lasting Graves disease. Time point meaning: newly diagnosed GD, antithyroid drugs for less than 3 months. RNA from PBMCs was the source of the TCR library. The authors built TCR beta libraries using iRepertoire HTBI primers and Arm-PCR of CDR3 regions. TCRdb used MiXCR to reprocess the multiplex PCR reads, holding one entry per CDR3 protein. The sample consists of 250,000 to 300,000 distinct CDR3 sequences, roughly 18% of them appearing once. The same sample was also studied in work on T cells in Graves' hyperthyroidism and ophthalmopathy.

The starting material was peripheral blood mononuclear cells (PBMCs), obtained at new diagnosis, from a patient treated with antithyroid drugs. The source is a woman in her 30s with Graves disease.

This clonotype was detected ten times or more. The chain joins TRBV13 to TRBJ2-1, with 11 nucleotides matching TRBD2. Germline CDR1 and CDR2: PRHDT and FYEKMQ (reference sequence). The trim removed 3 bases at V and 2 bases at J, leaving 3 bases unmatched. The length of the CDR3 is 16 residues. CDR3 nucleotide sequence: TGTGCCAGCAGCTTTTCGACTAGCGGGGCCTACAATGAGCAGTTCTTC. This gives the protein CASSFSTSGAYNEQFF.

This clonotype has ten or more counts. This sequence joins TRBV9 and TRBJ2-1, with 7 bases identical to TRBD1. The CDR3 is 15 residues long. CDR1 is SGDLS, CDR2 YYNGEE, per germline. V gave up 0 bases and J gave up 5 bases; unmatched junction bases: 5. The CDR3 protein is CASSVGGQSNNEQFF. In DNA, the CDR3 is TGTGCCAGCAGCGTAGGGGGACAGTCCAACAATGAGCAGTTCTTC.

A few counts support this clonotype. The chain's CDR3 is CASSPGGGHETQYF. In nucleotides, the CDR3 is TGCGCCAGCAGTCCGGGTGGGGGTCATGAGACCCAGTACTTC. The rearrangement links TRBV5-1 to TRBJ2-5; D assignment may be TRBD1 or TRBD2 (5 bases each). The CDR3 totals 14 residues. V lost 5 bases to trimming and J lost 5 bases, with 16 bases between them. Per germline, CDR1 SGHRS and CDR2 YFSETQ.

This clonotype was recorded many times. The chain is built from TRBV12-3 or TRBV12-4 and TRBJ2-7; 7 nucleotides align to TRBD1. V dropped 5 bases and J dropped 2; count of bases not matched to a gene: 6. The CDR3 loop spans 14 amino acids. CDR3 loop: CASSDNRGTYEQYF. The DNA for the CDR3 is TGTGCCAGCAGTGATAACAGGGGCACCTACGAGCAGTACTTC.

This clonotype was recorded many times. The gene calls are TRBV12-3 or TRBV12-4 and TRBJ1-2, with D unclear. Trimming stripped 5 bases from V and 8 bases from J, with 12 bases between. There are 12 residues in the CDR3. Written as DNA, the CDR3 is TGTGCCAGCAGTCTCAACATCGGGGGCTACACCTTC. Its protein is CASSLNIGGYTF.

This clonotype came up many times. The chain joins TRBV3-1 to TRBJ1-1, with a tentative D call TRBD1 (6 bases). V was trimmed by 0 bases and J by 3 bases, leaving 26 bases between them. CDR1 and CDR2 (germline): LGHDT, YNNKEL (reference sequence). This CDR3 spans 20 amino acids. CDR3 protein: CASSQDLPFGGETSHTEAFF. The DNA for the CDR3 is TGTGCCAGCAGCCAAGACCTTCCGTTTGGGGGCGAAACTTCCCACACTGAAGCTTTCTTT.

As for this clonotype: This likely traces to a read error, being one base from a far larger clone. This chain uses TRBV5-5 with TRBJ1-1; D is possibly TRBD1 (5 bases). The germline gives CDR1 SGHKS, CDR2 YYEKEE (reference sequence). V lost 4 bases and J 3 bases, leaving 16 bases between the germline ends. The CDR3 consists of 15 residues. The CDR3 region has the DNA TGTGCCAGCAGCCGACTCGGGACCTCGGACACTGAAGCTTTCTTT. Translation: CASSRLGTSDTEAFF.

Of note for this clonotype: With a much larger clone just one base away, this may be a read error. The genes are TRBV5-5 and TRBJ2-3; unclear D gene. This CDR3 comprises 16 residues. The V gene's germline CDR1 is SGHKS and CDR2 YYEKEE (reference sequence). CDR3 sequence (DNA): TGTGCCGGCAGTTCCATCTCGCACGATAGCACAGATACGCAGTATTTT. Residues: CAGSSISHDSTDTQYF.

In this sample, this clonotype turned up many times. The chain employs TRBV7-2 and TRBJ2-3, with 8 bases aligning to TRBD2. Looked up from germline, CDR1 is SGHTA and CDR2 is FQGNSA. V shed 6 bases, J shed 8 bases, and the junction held 13 bases outside the gene matches. The CDR3 is 15 residues long. The CDR3: CASSTSGPSGGTQYF. The CDR3 DNA reads as TGTGCCAGCAGTACTAGCGGTCCCAGCGGCGGTACGCAGTATTTT.

This clonotype has at least ten counts. At one boundary the junction diverges from the germline segment, which might be a read error. The V call is TRBV5-5, the J call TRBJ2-2; 7 positions agree with TRBD1. The CDR3 spans 16 residues. Germline V gives CDR1 SGHKS, CDR2 YYEKEE (reference sequence). The CDR3 nucleotides read TGCGCCAGCAGCTTGGTCGACGTAGGGGGCGCCGGGGAGCTGTTTTTT. Translating gives CASSLVDVGGAGELFF.

This clonotype occurred many times. This chain joins TRBV20-1 and TRBJ1-2; D gene ambiguous. The CDR3 is 10 amino acids. The germline V gene has CDR1 DFQATT and CDR2 SNEGSKA (reference sequence). The germline V and J ends were trimmed by 5 bases and 6 bases, with 7 bases remaining between them. The DNA of the CDR3 is TGCAGTGCTGCAAGGGATGGCTACACCTTC. This codes for CSAARDGYTF.

This clonotype was recorded many times. The chain links TRBV3-1 to TRBJ2-5; possible D gene TRBD1, 5 bases. The germline V gene encodes CDR1 LGHDT and CDR2 YNNKEL (reference sequence). V was trimmed by 2 bases and J by 3 bases, leaving 7 bases between them. The CDR3 contains 13 residues. CDR3 loop: CASSQNRKETQYF. As DNA, the CDR3 is TGTGCCAGCAGCCAAAACAGGAAAGAGACCCAGTACTTC.

This clonotype was recorded many times. The chain is built from TRBV11-2 and TRBJ2-7, with TRBD1 identical over 12 bases. CDR1 SGHAT and CDR2 FQNNGV come from the germline V gene. The CDR3 consists of 16 residues. The junction had 4 bases not matched to a gene; V was cut back by 0 bases and J by 4 bases. CDR3 residues: CASSLDGTGGSYEQYF. CDR3 in DNA: TGTGCCAGCAGCTTAGATGGGACAGGGGGCTCATACGAGCAGTACTTC.

The rearrangement joins TRBV20-1 to TRBJ1-2; a possible D gene is TRBD1 (6 bases). CDR3 length: 17 residues. The germline V gene encodes CDR1 DFQATT and CDR2 SNEGSKA (reference sequence). V dropped 1 base and J dropped 3 bases, with 21 bases sitting between them. The CDR3 coding sequence is TGCAGTGCTAGAGCCAGGATGAGGGGACAAGAGTACTATGGCTACACCTTC. This encodes CSARARMRGQEYYGYTF.

In its sample, this clonotype was seen many times. This chain connects TRBV4-1 to TRBJ2-1, with 7 bases that match TRBD1. The germline gives CDR1 MGHRA, CDR2 YSYEKL. Trimming cost V 0 bases and J 1 base; bases outside gene matches: 9. This CDR3 comprises 18 residues. The CDR3 DNA reads TGCGCCAGCAGCCAAGACGGTGGGGAACAGGGGTCCTACAATGAGCAGTTCTTC. Its protein product is CASSQDGGEQGSYNEQFF.